Only a few counts were recorded for the clone carrying this T cell receptor (beta chain). What it binds is not known. The table came from immunoSEQ multiplex PCR; TCRdb's copy has only in-frame clones and leaves some out. The repertoire holds more than 120,000 clones, about 91% seen once, with 9.3% in the top ten. This specimen belongs to a study of T cell responses to AZD1222 COVID-19 vaccine. General observations from the study: Spike-specific TCR breadth and depth grew following two AZD1222 doses. Seropositive AZD1222 recipients at baseline numbered only five to seven. Sampling captured repertoires only after the peak T cell response.

Germline V gives CDR1 KGHSH, CDR2 LQKENI. The CDR3 consists of 15 residues. Trimming shortened V by 4 bases and J by 0 bases, and 10 bases separated the two germline ends. Sequences were derived from peripheral blood, sampled 28 days after the second AZD1222 dose. The receptor was derived from an adult who received the AZD1222 COVID-19 vaccine. The V call is TRBV18, the J call TRBJ1-5; the D is unclear. The CDR3 sequence: CASSRSTDSNQPQHF. The CDR3 DNA follows: TGTGCCAGCTCACGCTCAACCGATAGCAATCAGCCCCAGCATTTT.